Below, 21 T cell receptor beta chains from the same sample are listed, as sequenced in a study of blood T cell repertoires in COVID-19. Some clones are missing from TCRdb's copy, which holds only in-frame ones; the method was immunoSEQ multiplex PCR. The sample has about 260,000 clones, roughly 79% seen once. The sample comprised peripheral blood. The receptors were gathered from a woman of 80 years or more with acute or convalescent COVID-19.

The V call is TRBV6-5, the J call TRBJ1-1; no reliable D call. V lost 8 bases, J lost 1 base, and 14 bases lay in between. Germline V gives CDR1 MNHEY, CDR2 SVGAGI. CDR3 length: 14 amino acids. In DNA form, the CDR3 reads TGTGCCAGCCTTACCCCCGGTGCGAACACTGAAGCTTTCTTT. This sequence encodes CASLTPGANTEAFF.

The chain carries TRBV28 and TRBJ2-1, with 7 nucleotides matching TRBD2. Looked up from germline, CDR1 is MDHEN and CDR2 is SYDVKM. The junction had 10 bases not matched to a gene; V was cut back by 5 bases and J by 6 bases. The CDR3 runs to 15 residues. The DNA of the CDR3 is TGTGCCAGCAGTCCACCACATGGACTAGTCAATGAGCAGTTCTTC. Its translation is CASSPPHGLVNEQFF. The entire variable domain, with the rest obtained from reference TRBV28 and TRBJ2-1, is as follows: DVKVTQSSRYLVKRTGEKVFLECVQDMDHENMFWYRQDPGLGLRLIYFSYDVKMKEKGDIPEGYSVSREKKERFSLILESASTNQTSMYLCASSPPHGLVNEQFFGPGTRLTVL.

The V and J genes are TRBV7-8 and TRBJ2-7; D may be TRBD2 (6 bases). Germline CDR1 reads SGHVS; CDR2 reads FQNEAQ. Trimming shortened V by 1 base and J by 2 bases, and 12 bases separated the two germline ends. The CDR3 is 15 residues long. The CDR3 DNA follows: TGTGCCAGCAGCTTAGTACTAGCTAGGGCCTACGAGCAGTACTTC. Its protein product is CASSLVLARAYEQYF.

The rearrangement links TRBV6-2 or TRBV6-3 to TRBJ1-1; no firm D call. Germline-derived CDR1 and CDR2 are MNHEY and SVGEGT. V gave up 2 bases and J gave up 0 bases, with 7 bases separating them. This CDR3 comprises 14 residues. CDR3 nucleotide sequence: TGTGCCAGCAGTTACCCCCAGGTGAACACTGAAGCTTTCTTT. Protein sequence: CASSYPQVNTEAFF.

Only a few counts were recorded for this clone. The chain uses TRBV7-2 and TRBJ2-2; D is unresolved. CDR3 length: 13 amino acids. Germline V gene sequence: CDR1 SGHTA, CDR2 FQGNSA. Trimming took 5 bases from V and 7 from J, leaving 11 bases between them. The CDR3 sequence: CASSTLGDGELFF. The CDR3, as DNA: TGTGCCAGCAGCACCCTAGGCGACGGGGAGCTGTTTTTT.

The chain is built from TRBV6-6 and TRBJ1-6, with 7 bases fitting TRBD1. This CDR3 comprises 14 residues. The germline V gene has CDR1 MNHNY and CDR2 SVGAGI (reference sequence). The ends lost 4 bases at V and 10 bases at J; junction bases unmatched: 7. The CDR3 region has the DNA TGTGCCAGCAGTTCGACAGGGATTCGGTCACCCCTCCACTTT. Translating gives CASSSTGIRSPLHF.

The sample holds one count of this clone. J is TRBJ2-1 and V is TRBV5-1; D is unclear. The V gene's germline CDR1 is SGHRS and CDR2 YFSETQ. V was shortened by 0 bases and J by 2 bases, with 9 bases between the two germline ends. CDR3 length: 15 amino acids. The CDR3 sequence: CASSLAQATYNEQFF. CDR3 bases: TGCGCCAGCAGCTTGGCCCAGGCCACCTACAATGAGCAGTTCTTC.

A note on this clone: The identical CDR3 is also encoded by other nucleotide sequences in the sample. The rearrangement joins TRBV6-5 to TRBJ1-2; no clear D. V was cut by 3 bases and J by 7 bases, with 9 bases left in between. CDR3 length: 12 residues. The germline gives CDR1 MNHEY, CDR2 SVGAGI. Written as DNA, the CDR3 is TGTGCCAGCAGTTATCGAGGGCTTGGCTACACCTTC. This codes for CASSYRGLGYTF.

A single count supports this clone. CDR3 protein: CASSQPGVPQYF. The CDR3 DNA reads TGTGCCAGCAGCCAACCCGGAGTTCCCCAGTACTTC. The chain uses TRBV11-2 and TRBJ2-5; no clear D. Trimming removed 5 bases at V and 9 bases at J, with 13 bases between. Germline V gives CDR1 SGHAT, CDR2 FQNNGV. The CDR3 has 12 residues.

The gene calls are TRBV4-3 and TRBJ2-3, with D possibly matching TRBD2 (5 bases). Per germline, CDR1 LGHNA and CDR2 YSLEER. This CDR3 region has 14 residues. V gave up 0 bases and J gave up 4 bases, with 8 bases separating them. The DNA of the CDR3 is TGCGCCAGCAGCCAAGAAGGTAGCGCAGATACGCAGTATTTT. This sequence encodes CASSQEGSADTQYF.

This clone was picked up one time. The chain joins TRBV5-1 to TRBJ2-7; TRBD2 is a possible D gene (7 bases). From germline, CDR1 is SGHRS and CDR2 YFSETQ. Trimming took 5 bases from V and 6 from J, leaving 21 bases between them. The CDR3 length is 15 residues. The CDR3 spells CASRAGVGGRGEQYF. The CDR3 DNA sequence: TGCGCCAGCAGGGCAGGGGTCGGGGGGCGCGGCGAGCAGTACTTC. The full variable domain, in which reference TRBV5-1 and TRBJ2-7 provide the parts outside the CDR3, is KAGVTQTPRYLIKTRGQQVTLSCSPISGHRSVSWYQQTPGQGLQFLFEYFSETQRNKGNFPGRFSGRQFSNSRSEMNVSTLELGDSALYLCASRAGVGGRGEQYFGPGTRLTVT.

This clone was recorded a few times. The J gene is TRBJ1-2, the V gene TRBV7-9; unclear D gene. Trimming shortened V by 1 base and J by 7 bases, and 16 bases separated the two germline ends. Germline V gene sequence: CDR1 SEHNR, CDR2 FQNEAQ (reference sequence). The CDR3 is 15 amino acids. CDR3 nucleotide sequence: TGTGCCAGCAGCTTAGTGGCGGAACCCACGGGTGGCTACACCTTC. Amino acid sequence: CASSLVAEPTGGYTF.

The CDR3 reads CASKTGTGGLGNQPQHF. For the CDR3, the DNA is TGTGCCAGTAAAACCGGGACAGGGGGCTTGGGCAATCAGCCCCAGCATTTT. This chain uses TRBV19 with TRBJ1-5; 12 bases align to TRBD1. Trimming cost V 7 bases and J 2 bases; bases outside gene matches: 9. The germline V gene encodes CDR1 LNHDA and CDR2 SQIVND (reference sequence). CDR3 length: 17 amino acids.

The chain couples TRBV11-2 to TRBJ2-3; D might be TRBD1 (6 bases). V lost 5 bases and J lost 2, with 14 bases in between. This CDR3 has 15 residues. The germline V gene encodes CDR1 SGHAT and CDR2 FQNNGV. DNA of the CDR3: TGTGCCAGCAGCCCCGGACCAGGGGCCACAGATACGCAGTATTTT. Protein: CASSPGPGATDTQYF.

The gene calls are TRBV6-1 and TRBJ2-7, with TRBD1 matching 9 bases. This CDR3 is 16 amino acids long. V shed 4 bases, J shed 2 bases, and the junction held 9 bases outside the gene matches. Looked up from germline, CDR1 is MNHNS and CDR2 is SASEGT. DNA of the CDR3: TGTGCCAGCAGTGGGTGGGGACAGGGTATCACCTACGAGCAGTACTTC. Encoded protein: CASSGWGQGITYEQYF.

The rearrangement joins TRBV27 to TRBJ1-5; D remains ambiguous. The CDR3 loop spans 15 amino acids. Germline V lookup: CDR1 MNHEY, CDR2 SMNVEV (reference sequence). Trimming cost V 5 bases and J 0 bases, with 11 bases left between them. The CDR3 sequence: CASSSGRTSNQPQHF. CDR3 DNA: TGTGCCAGCAGTAGCGGTAGGACTAGCAATCAGCCCCAGCATTTT.

This clone showed up just a few times. The V gene is TRBV7-8, the J gene TRBJ2-1, with D tentatively TRBD2 (5 bases). The V end was cut by 1 base, the J end by 5 bases, with 15 bases between. Germline loops: CDR1 SGHVS, CDR2 FQNEAQ. The CDR3 loop spans 16 amino acids. The CDR3 DNA sequence: TGTGCCAGCAGCTTAGTTCTAGCCGCGCTTGACAATGAGCAGTTCTTC. It yields the protein CASSLVLAALDNEQFF.

This chain connects TRBV2 to TRBJ1-6; no clear D. CDR3 length: 13 residues. The V gene lost 3 bases and the J gene lost 7 bases, with 7 bases spanning the gap. The germline CDR1 and CDR2 sequences are SNHLY and FYNNEI. DNA for the CDR3: TGTGCCAGCAGTGATGGGGAGAATTCACCCCTCCACTTT. This translates into CASSDGENSPLHF.

V and J are TRBV6-5 and TRBJ2-7; 8 bases agree with TRBD2. This CDR3 spans 12 amino acids. Looked up from germline, CDR1 is MNHEY and CDR2 is SVGAGI. With V trimmed by 6 bases and J by 5 bases, 3 bases remained unmatched. The CDR3 nucleotides read TGTGCCAGCAGGCGGGAGGAAAACGAGCAGTACTTC. It translates to CASRREENEQYF.

V is TRBV29-1 and J is TRBJ1-5; a possible D gene is TRBD1 (5 bases). Per germline, CDR1 SQVTM and CDR2 ANQGSEA. V lost 3 bases, J lost 2 bases, and 11 bases lay in between. The CDR3 sequence is 14 residues long. CDR3 in amino acids: CSVDLGEGNQPQHF. The DNA for the CDR3 is TGCAGCGTTGATCTGGGGGAGGGCAATCAGCCCCAGCATTTT.

This clone was picked up many times. The chain carries TRBV7-9 and TRBJ1-2; unclear D gene. V lost 5 bases and J lost 5, with 9 bases in between. The germline V gene encodes CDR1 SEHNR and CDR2 FQNEAQ (reference sequence). The CDR3 is made up of 12 amino acids. The CDR3 reads CASSPSGYGYTF. The CDR3 nucleotides are TGTGCCAGCAGCCCCTCGGGGTATGGCTACACCTTC.